This is a list of T cell receptor beta chains from one sample in a study of Graves' ophthalmopathy and Graves' hyperthyroidism. In TCRdb, the multiplex PCR reads were re-called with MiXCR into one record per CDR3 protein. The top ten hold over 8% of the sample, which has about 480,000 distinct CDR3 sequences, roughly 14% seen once. Sequenced input: blood. The origin of the receptors is a woman aged 25 to 45 with Graves' ophthalmopathy. Each CDR3 is given with its conserved first and last residue. D genes are given only for firm matches. Clone size is not always given. Where it is, it says once, few, many or a class for expanded clones.

V	size	D	J	DNA	CDR3
TRBV12-3/TRBV12-4	many	.	TRBJ1-5	TGTGCCAGCAGTGCGCCGGGAGTCGCAATGTCCAGTCAGCCCCAGCATTTT	CASSAPGVAMSSQPQHF
TRBV6-4	many	.	TRBJ1-5	TGTGCCAGTGTGTTGGGGGCCGGATTCCGTATAAATAGCAATCAGCCCCAGCATTTT	CASVLGAGFRINSNQPQHF
TRBV9	many	.	TRBJ2-2	TGTGCCAGTAGCTCCTGGGACAAGAACACCGGGGAGCTGTTTTTT	CASSSWDKNTGELFF
TRBV6-5	many	TRBD1	TRBJ2-7	TGTGCCAGCAGTTTGGACAGGGGCGCGGACGAGCAGTACTTC	CASSLDRGADEQYF
TRBV7-2	many	.	TRBJ1-2	TGTGCCAGCAGCTTCCGGGTGGGCAGCCACTATGGCTACACCTTC	CASSFRVGSHYGYTF
TRBV25-1	many	.	TRBJ1-5	TGTGCCAGCAGTGAACGGGGCAGCTATCAGCCCCAGCATTTT	CASSERGSYQPQHF
TRBV29-1	many	TRBD2	TRBJ2-2	TGCAGCGTTGAAAGGGCTAGCGGGTCCGCCGGGGAGCTGTTTTTT	CSVERASGSAGELFF
TRBV12-3/TRBV12-4	.	.	TRBJ2-6	TGTGCCAGCACTTCGGCCAACGTCCTGACTTTC	CASTSANVLTF
TRBV2	many	.	TRBJ1-2	TGTGCCAGCAGGTCATTACAGGGTGCCTATGGCTACACCTTC	CASRSLQGAYGYTF
TRBV12-3/TRBV12-4	many	.	TRBJ1-1	TGTGCCAGCAGTCCCAGAGTGGGTGTGAACACTGAAGCTTTCTTT	CASSPRVGVNTEAFF
TRBV18	many	.	TRBJ2-7	TGTGCCAGCTCACGGGGGACTGAGGGCTACGAGCAGTACTTC	CASSRGTEGYEQYF
TRBV7-8	few	.	TRBJ1-3	TGTGCCAGCAGCTTAGTGGGCAGAGCCTCTGGAAACACCATATATTTT	CASSLVGRASGNTIYF
TRBV6-5	many	TRBD1	TRBJ1-5	TGTGCCAGCAGTTACAAAGGGGGGGGGACAGGGATTCAGCCCCAGCATTTT	CASSYKGGGTGIQPQHF
TRBV4-2	few	TRBD1	TRBJ1-1	TGTGCCAGCAGCACCGGGACAGGGACCATGTACACTGAAGCTTTCTTT	CASSTGTGTMYTEAFF
TRBV5-1	few	.	TRBJ2-5	TGCGCCAGCAGCTTGGGGGGGATTTCGGGAGAGACCCAGTACTTC	CASSLGGISGETQYF
TRBV30	many	.	TRBJ1-1	TGTGCCTGGAGTCTTACAGGCCTCGACACTGAAGCTTTCTTT	CAWSLTGLDTEAFF
TRBV20-1	many	TRBD2	TRBJ2-7	TGCAGTGCTAGAGGGGAGGGTAGGGCCTACGAGCAGTACTTC	CSARGEGRAYEQYF
TRBV11-1	many	TRBD2	TRBJ2-4	TGTGCCAGCTCGAGGGAGAGTAGCGGGAGATTCATTCAGTACTTC	CASSRESSGRFIQYF
TRBV29-1	many	.	TRBJ1-1	TGCAGCGCTGCCCACCCCCGCAGAGCAAACACTGAAGCTTTCTTT	CSAAHPRRANTEAFF
TRBV28	many	.	TRBJ1-2	TGTGCCAGCAGTTTCCGGGTGCCCGGCTACACCTTC	CASSFRVPGYTF
TRBV15	.	.	TRBJ1-5	TGTGCCACCAGCAGTAGGGGCAGCAATCAGCCCCAGCATTTT	CATSSRGSNQPQHF
TRBV20-1	.	TRBD1	TRBJ1-2	TGCAGTGCTGGACAGGGGACCACTATGAACTATGGCTACACCTTC	CSAGQGTTMNYGYTF
TRBV12-5	many	.	TRBJ1-2	TGTGCTAGTGGTTTGTCCACGGGGGAGGGTGGCTACACCTTC	CASGLSTGEGGYTF
TRBV25-1	many	.	TRBJ2-6	TGTGCCAGCAGTGAACGGGAATGGACAGAACCCCCTGGGGCCAACGTCCTGACTTTC	CASSEREWTEPPGANVLTF
TRBV30	many	.	TRBJ2-2	TGTGCCTGGAGTGGGGGGGCCTACACCGGGGAGCTGTTTTTT	CAWSGGAYTGELFF
TRBV29-1	many	.	TRBJ2-5	TGCAGCGTTCGGGAAGGGTTGGCGGAGACCCAGTACTTC	CSVREGLAETQYF
TRBV15	.	TRBD2	TRBJ2-5	TGTGCCACCAGCAGAGGGGAGGGGCTCGGGTTGGAGACCCAGTACTTC	CATSRGEGLGLETQYF
TRBV28	many	TRBD1	TRBJ1-5	TGTGCCAGCAGCTCCCATGGCAGGGGGAATCAGCCCCAGCATTTT	CASSSHGRGNQPQHF
TRBV2	once	.	TRBJ1-1	TGTGCCAGACCTCCGATAGGGGCTCTGAACACTGAAGCTTTCTTT	CARPPIGALNTEAFF
TRBV24-1	many	.	TRBJ2-7	TGTGCCACCAGTGATGGGACGAGGGTTGAGCAGTACTTC	CATSDGTRVEQYF
TRBV5-1	many	TRBD1	TRBJ1-6	TGCGCCAGCAGCTTGAGGGACAGACATAATTCACCCCTCCACTTT	CASSLRDRHNSPLHF
TRBV7-9	many	.	TRBJ1-6	TGTGCCAGCAGCTTAGAGGGTGGGCGTTCACCCCTCCACTTT	CASSLEGGRSPLHF
TRBV7-2	many	.	TRBJ2-5	TGTGCCAGCAGCTCCCGGGTCCAAGAGACCCAGTACTTC	CASSSRVQETQYF
TRBV4-1	many	.	TRBJ1-2	TGCGCCAGCAGCCAAGTACCAGAGTCTAACTATGGCTACACCTTC	CASSQVPESNYGYTF
TRBV27	many	.	TRBJ1-1	TGTGCCAGCAGTTACTCACCGCAAGGGAACACTGAAGCTTTCTTT	CASSYSPQGNTEAFF
TRBV9	few	TRBD1	TRBJ2-4	TGTGCCAGCAGCCCTCAGGGACAGACCAAAAACATTCAGTACTTC	CASSPQGQTKNIQYF
TRBV9	many	.	TRBJ1-3	TGTGCCAGCAGCCCTCGCACCTACAGGGTCGGAGACACCATATATTTT	CASSPRTYRVGDTIYF
TRBV6-6	many	.	TRBJ1-5	TGTGCCAGCAGTCGTATGTCGGATTCGGGGGCTCGTCGCAATCAGCCCCAGCATTTT	CASSRMSDSGARRNQPQHF
TRBV11-2	many	.	TRBJ2-5	TGTGCCAGCAGCTTAGAAAGGATACAAGAGACCCAGTACTTC	CASSLERIQETQYF
TRBV6-1	.	TRBD1	TRBJ1-2	TGTGCCAGCAGTGAAGTGGGACAGGGCCTCTATGGCTACACCTTC	CASSEVGQGLYGYTF
TRBV18	.	.	TRBJ1-1	TGTGCCAGCTCAGCGGGGACACCTAAAGCTTTCTTT	CASSAGTPKAFF
TRBV7-6	many	TRBD2	TRBJ2-7	TGTGCCAGCAGCAGGGGACTAGCGGACTCCTACGAGCAGTACTTC	CASSRGLADSYEQYF
TRBV28	many	.	TRBJ2-7	TGTGCCAGCAGAAACGGACCCTACGAGCAGTACTTC	CASRNGPYEQYF
TRBV28	many	.	TRBJ1-2	TGTGCCAGCAGTTTAGCCCCTGGGGACTATGGCTACACCTTC	CASSLAPGDYGYTF
TRBV28	many	.	TRBJ2-7	TGTGCCAGCAGTTTAGACAGATACTACGAGCAGTACTTC	CASSLDRYYEQYF